These T cell receptor beta chains were read from a single sample in a study of T cell responses to AZD1222 COVID-19 vaccine. Assay used: immunoSEQ multiplex PCR; TCRdb lists only in-frame clones, some missing. The table includes around 140,000 clones, roughly nine tenths detected once. This specimen was peripheral blood, taken 28 days after the second dose of the MenACWY control vaccine. The origin of the receptors is an adult who received the MenACWY meningococcal vaccine as a control. Each CDR3 is given with its conserved first and last residue. Each record gives: V gene, J gene, CDR3 protein.

v_gene: TRBV9
j_gene: TRBJ2-3
CDR3aa: CASSVDSPDTQYF

v_gene: TRBV12-3/TRBV12-4
j_gene: TRBJ2-7
CDR3aa: CASSAYYEQYF

v_gene: TRBV25-1
j_gene: TRBJ2-2
CDR3aa: CASSGSSGGRYTGELFF

v_gene: TRBV18
j_gene: TRBJ1-4
CDR3aa: CASSEGPAGINEKLFF

v_gene: TRBV5-1
j_gene: TRBJ2-6
CDR3aa: CASSLRDSGSGANVLTF

v_gene: TRBV19
j_gene: TRBJ1-5
CDR3aa: CASSRGHTTISNQPQHF

v_gene: TRBV6-2/TRBV6-3
j_gene: TRBJ2-1
CDR3aa: CASSREWIPYNEQFF

v_gene: TRBV2
j_gene: TRBJ1-1
CDR3aa: CASKVQGAPGTEAFF

v_gene: TRBV28
j_gene: TRBJ1-1
CDR3aa: CASRPTGFTEAFF

v_gene: TRBV4-3
j_gene: TRBJ1-2
CDR3aa: CASSQEGNYGYTF

v_gene: TRBV19
j_gene: TRBJ1-5
CDR3aa: CASSIAGDGQPQHF

v_gene: TRBV5-8
j_gene: TRBJ1-1
CDR3aa: CASSLVGLPEAFF

v_gene: TRBV21-1
j_gene: TRBJ2-1
CDR3aa: CASSKVGIRPQDPGHNEQFF

v_gene: TRBV19
j_gene: TRBJ1-5
CDR3aa: CASRDRGGQPQHF

v_gene: TRBV7-6
j_gene: TRBJ1-4
CDR3aa: CASSLGRQGYEKLFF

v_gene: TRBV2
j_gene: TRBJ1-4
CDR3aa: CASRLQGAINEKLFF

v_gene: TRBV5-1
j_gene: TRBJ1-4
CDR3aa: CASRPLGSNEKLFF

v_gene: TRBV6-2/TRBV6-3
j_gene: TRBJ2-5
CDR3aa: CASSLNRVETQYF

v_gene: TRBV5-1
j_gene: TRBJ2-1
CDR3aa: CASSPGTGKDNEQFF

v_gene: TRBV5-1
j_gene: TRBJ1-3
CDR3aa: CASSLGDSSPGNTIYF

v_gene: TRBV14
j_gene: TRBJ2-1
CDR3aa: CASSQDLGLGYNEQFF

v_gene: TRBV7-3
j_gene: TRBJ2-6
CDR3aa: CASSPRGGRLSSGANVLTF

v_gene: TRBV28
j_gene: TRBJ2-1
CDR3aa: CASSYRTSGTYNEQFF

v_gene: TRBV27
j_gene: TRBJ2-6
CDR3aa: CASSLGGRGAWAGANVLTF

v_gene: TRBV27
j_gene: TRBJ1-4
CDR3aa: CASSPTTNEKLFF

v_gene: TRBV30
j_gene: TRBJ1-2
CDR3aa: CAWSPDDRGSGGYTF

v_gene: TRBV27
j_gene: TRBJ2-5
CDR3aa: CASSLFGRGSETQYF

v_gene: TRBV6-5
j_gene: TRBJ2-5
CDR3aa: CASSGKGGYETQYF

v_gene: TRBV5-4
j_gene: TRBJ1-1
CDR3aa: CASSPGQGKGTTEAFF

v_gene: TRBV9
j_gene: TRBJ1-2
CDR3aa: CASSVDGGGGSYGYTF

v_gene: TRBV27
j_gene: TRBJ1-5
CDR3aa: CASSLDSWSQPQHF

v_gene: TRBV6-5
j_gene: TRBJ2-3
CDR3aa: CASRPGTSPTDTQYF

v_gene: TRBV5-8
j_gene: TRBJ1-3
CDR3aa: CASSLRVVAGNTIYF

v_gene: TRBV7-2
j_gene: TRBJ1-2
CDR3aa: CASSLLGRGYTF

v_gene: TRBV7-2
j_gene: TRBJ2-7
CDR3aa: CASSLVEGGSYEQYF

v_gene: TRBV27
j_gene: TRBJ1-1
CDR3aa: CARAGMLNTEAFF

v_gene: TRBV19
j_gene: TRBJ2-4
CDR3aa: CASTGGTSGRATKNIQYF

v_gene: TRBV29-1
j_gene: TRBJ2-7
CDR3aa: CSIVGTAYEQYF

v_gene: TRBV3-1/TRBV3-2
j_gene: TRBJ2-5
CDR3aa: CASSQGVGGALFSRGTQYF

v_gene: TRBV7-2
j_gene: TRBJ1-1
CDR3aa: CASSSQTGTEAFF

v_gene: TRBV15
j_gene: TRBJ2-1
CDR3aa: CATSRGTSGTYNEQFF

v_gene: TRBV7-8
j_gene: TRBJ2-7
CDR3aa: CPTLGIYEQYF

v_gene: TRBV5-1
j_gene: TRBJ2-2
CDR3aa: CASSPTAGPNTGELFF

v_gene: TRBV5-3
j_gene: TRBJ1-2
CDR3aa: CARTVKGSRYGYTF